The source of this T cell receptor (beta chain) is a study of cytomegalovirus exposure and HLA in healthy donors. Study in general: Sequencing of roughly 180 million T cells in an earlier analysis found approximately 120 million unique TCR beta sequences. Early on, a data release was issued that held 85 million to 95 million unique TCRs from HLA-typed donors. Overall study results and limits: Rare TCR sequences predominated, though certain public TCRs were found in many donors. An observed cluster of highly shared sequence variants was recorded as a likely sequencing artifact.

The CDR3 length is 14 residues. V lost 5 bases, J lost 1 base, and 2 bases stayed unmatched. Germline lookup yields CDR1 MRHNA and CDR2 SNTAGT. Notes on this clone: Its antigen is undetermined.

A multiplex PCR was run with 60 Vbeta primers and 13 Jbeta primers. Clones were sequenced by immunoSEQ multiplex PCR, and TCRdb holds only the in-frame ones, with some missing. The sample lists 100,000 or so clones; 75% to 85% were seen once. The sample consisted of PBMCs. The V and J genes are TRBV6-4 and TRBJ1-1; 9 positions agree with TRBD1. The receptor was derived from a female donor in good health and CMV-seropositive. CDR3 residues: CASSTGGENTEAFF. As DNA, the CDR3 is TGTGCCAGCAGTACAGGGGGCGAGAACACTGAAGCTTTCTTT.